This TCR beta chain was retrieved from a study of response to subunit inactivated influenza vaccine. Study findings and constraints: It was suggested by the authors that few new T cells are recruited by each seasonal influenza vaccination.

This CDR3 contains 13 residues. V was clipped by 3 bases and J by 7 bases, with 15 bases between them. The V gene's germline CDR1 is SQVTM and CDR2 ANQGSEA. This clonotype was counted at least ten times. What it recognizes is unknown. Using its own MiXCR run on the RT-PCR reads, TCRdb lists one record per CDR3 protein. The data contain about 570,000 distinct CDR3 sequences, around 11% of them singletons. In addition, the sample was reused for a study of T cells expressing NK-cell markers. From that paper: TCR beta libraries carry UMIs added by 5'RACE template switching. TCR beta repertoires came from sorted CD3+CD56+NKG2C+, CD3+CD56+NKG2C- and CD3+CD56-NKG2C+ T cells. The dominant NKG2C+ clonotypes represented about 1.0-7.5% of CD8+ T cells in several donors.

V and J are TRBV29-1 and TRBJ1-1; no clear D gene. The material sequenced was PBMCs from blood, taken on the day of vaccination. The sequence derives from a man in his fifties who received an inactivated influenza vaccine. The CDR3 sequence: CSVDSSRQDEAFF. Here the CDR3 DNA reads TGCAGCGTTGATAGCTCGCGGCAGGATGAAGCTTTCTTT.